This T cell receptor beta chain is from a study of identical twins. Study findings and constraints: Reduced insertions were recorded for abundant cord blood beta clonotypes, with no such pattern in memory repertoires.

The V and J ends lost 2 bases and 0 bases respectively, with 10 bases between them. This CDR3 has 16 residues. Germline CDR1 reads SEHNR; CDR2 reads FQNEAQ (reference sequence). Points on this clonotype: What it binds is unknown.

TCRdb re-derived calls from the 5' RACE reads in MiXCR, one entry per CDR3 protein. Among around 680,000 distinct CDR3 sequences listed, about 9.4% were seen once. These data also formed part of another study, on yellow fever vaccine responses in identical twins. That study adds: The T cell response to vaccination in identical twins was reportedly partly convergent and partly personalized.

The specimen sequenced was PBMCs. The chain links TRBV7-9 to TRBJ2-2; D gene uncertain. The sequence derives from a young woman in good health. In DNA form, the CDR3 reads TGTGCCAGCAGCTTATTAGGGCAGTCGAACACCGGGGAGCTGTTTTTT. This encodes CASSLLGQSNTGELFF.